The T cell receptor beta chain described here comes from a study of blood T cell repertoires in COVID-19. The wider study: Acute and convalescent COVID-19 specimens originated in the United States, Italy and Spain. Nucleic acid was either cDNA or gDNA, and it came from T cells, B-cell-depleted T cells, or PBMCs.

Germline trimming cut 7 bases from V and 4 bases from J; bases unmatched to any gene: 10. CDR1 and CDR2 (germline): SGHRS, YFSETQ. The CDR3 covers 15 residues. Original processing methods: Amplification from reference gene primers served as the basis for estimated nucleated cell counts. The protocol was immunoSEQ multiplex PCR, while the TCRdb copy is restricted to in-frame clones and leaves out a portion. D and trimming were read from the DNA, whereas the V and J calls and clone size are those reported in that table. This sample has roughly 89,000 clones, with 80% found just once. This clonotype originated in a woman in her 70s with acute or convalescent COVID-19. What was sequenced was peripheral blood. The rearrangement uses TRBV5-1 and TRBJ2-3; 9 nucleotides line up with TRBD1. CDR3 nucleotide sequence: TGCGCCAGCCAAAAATCCCGACAGGGGGCAGATACGCAGTATTTT. Protein product: CASQKSRQGADTQYF.